This T cell receptor beta chain emerged from a study of blood T cell repertoires in COVID-19. Study in general: Samples came from the United States, Italy and Spain, spanning acute and convalescent COVID-19. T cells, B-cell-depleted T cells, or PBMCs provided the cDNA or gDNA that served as material.

V lost 1 base to trimming and J lost 1 base; unmatched junction nucleotides: 1. The CDR3 is 14 amino acids. Germline V gene sequence: CDR1 LNHDA, CDR2 SQIVND (reference sequence). The authors' processing: Scientists estimated how many nucleated cells there were by amplifying reference gene primers. The method was immunoSEQ multiplex PCR; TCRdb's version includes in-frame clones alone and lacks a portion of them. V, J and clone size are taken as reported in that table, and D and trimming were inferred from the DNA itself. The sample yields about 140,000 clones, almost 90% seen once. The clonotype was recovered from a woman in her sixties with acute or convalescent COVID-19. V gene TRBV19 combines with J gene TRBJ2-7, with 7 bases that match TRBD1. Sequences were obtained from peripheral blood. CDR3 nucleotides: TGTGCCAGTAGTATAGGACAGGGTTCCTACGAGCAGTACTTC. Encoded protein: CASSIGQGSYEQYF.